A single sample is the source of the 6 T cell receptor beta chains below, sequenced in a study of cytomegalovirus exposure and HLA in healthy donors. PCR involved 60 Vbeta and 13 Jbeta primers. Assay used: immunoSEQ multiplex PCR; TCRdb lists only in-frame clones, some missing. The table shows about 180,000 clones, with about 75% occurring only once. Sequencing input: PBMCs. Receptors were obtained from a female donor in good health and CMV-seronegative.

V is TRBV28 and J is TRBJ2-3; 7 positions agree with TRBD2. The V segment lost 2 bases and the J segment 2 bases; nucleotides outside the gene matches: 1. Germline CDR1 is MDHEN and CDR2 is SYDVKM. The CDR3 sequence is 14 residues long. CDR3 sequence (DNA): TGTGCCAGCAGTTTAGCGGGAGACACAGATACGCAGTATTTT. Protein: CASSLAGDTDTQYF.

A few counts support this clone. V usage is TRBV5-4 and J usage is TRBJ2-3, with a weak D call TRBD1 (6 bases). The CDR3 contains 15 residues. The germline gives CDR1 SGHNT, CDR2 YYREEE (reference sequence). The germline V and J ends were trimmed by 4 bases and 0 bases, with 12 bases remaining between them. CDR3 sequence reads: CASSPGQTSTDTQYF. The CDR3 DNA reads as TGTGCCAGCAGCCCTGGACAGACTAGCACAGATACGCAGTATTTT.

This rearrangement joins TRBV6-5 to TRBJ2-2, with D unresolved. Germline assignment: CDR1 MNHEY and CDR2 SVGAGI. The V gene lost 0 bases and the J gene lost 4 bases, with 3 bases spanning the gap. There are 13 residues in the CDR3. CDR3 protein: CASSYSGTGELFF. CDR3 coding DNA: TGTGCCAGCAGTTACTCCGGCACCGGGGAGCTGTTTTTT.

The rearrangement uses TRBV28 and TRBJ2-7, with D tentatively TRBD1 (6 bases). The CDR3 runs to 14 residues. V lost 6 bases and J 0 bases, leaving 12 bases between the germline ends. Germline CDR1 MDHEN, CDR2 SYDVKM. The chain's CDR3 is CASSRRGSSYEQYF. CDR3 DNA sequence: TGTGCCAGCAGCCGTAGGGGGTCCTCCTACGAGCAGTACTTC.

The CDR3 DNA reads TGCGCCAGCAGTCGTGGACAGGGGGCTGCAGATACGCAGTATTTT. Translation gives CASSRGQGAADTQYF. V gene TRBV5-1 combines with J gene TRBJ2-3; 11 bases line up with TRBD1. The V segment lost 5 bases and the J segment 4 bases; nucleotides outside the gene matches: 6. There are 15 residues in the CDR3. In germline, CDR1 is SGHRS, CDR2 YFSETQ.

The CDR3 DNA is TGTGCCAGCAGCTTAGCGGCAGGCGTCAACACTGAAGCTTTCTTT. This codes for CASSLAAGVNTEAFF. The J gene is TRBJ1-1, the V gene TRBV7-2; D remains ambiguous. Trimming removed 0 bases from V and 2 bases from J, with 10 bases in between. Per germline, CDR1 SGHTA and CDR2 FQGNSA. The CDR3 contains 15 residues.